This TCR beta chain originates from a study of blood T cell repertoires in COVID-19. Study information: Samples of COVID-19 (acute and convalescent) were obtained from the United States, Italy and Spain.

Trimming removed 5 bases from V and 4 bases from J, with 11 bases in between. The CDR3 spans 13 residues. From germline, CDR1 is SGHAT and CDR2 FQNNGV. Produced via immunoSEQ multiplex PCR; TCRdb's table is partial and in-frame only. The sample includes around 400,000 clones, just under 90% seen only once; the top ten take 1.5% to 2%. Ages ranged from about 18 to 90 years, with residence in some 25 US areas. Cohorts were determined from participant-reported clinical history. The chain recombines TRBV11-2 with TRBJ1-2, with D perhaps matching TRBD1 (5 bases). The sequence derives from a woman in her 30s who had recovered from COVID-19. Sequenced input: PBMCs or T cells enriched from blood (not recorded which). Here the CDR3 DNA reads TGTGCCAGCAGCCCTGACAGAACCTATGGCTACACCTTC. The encoded protein is CASSPDRTYGYTF.